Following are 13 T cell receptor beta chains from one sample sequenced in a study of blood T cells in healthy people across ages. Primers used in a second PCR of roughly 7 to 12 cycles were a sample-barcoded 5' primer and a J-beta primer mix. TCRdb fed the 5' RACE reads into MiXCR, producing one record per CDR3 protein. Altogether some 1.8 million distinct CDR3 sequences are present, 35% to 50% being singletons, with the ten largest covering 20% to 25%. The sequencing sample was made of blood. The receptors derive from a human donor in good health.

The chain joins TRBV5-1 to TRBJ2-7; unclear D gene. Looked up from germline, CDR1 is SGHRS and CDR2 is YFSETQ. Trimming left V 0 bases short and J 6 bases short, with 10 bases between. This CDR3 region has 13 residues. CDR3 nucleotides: TGCGCCAGCAGCTTGGACTTACCGGGCGAGCAGTACTTC. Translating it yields CASSLDLPGEQYF. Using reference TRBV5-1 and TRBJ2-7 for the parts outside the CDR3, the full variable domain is KAGVTQTPRYLIKTRGQQVTLSCSPISGHRSVSWYQQTPGQGLQFLFEYFSETQRNKGNFPGRFSGRQFSNSRSEMNVSTLELGDSALYLCASSLDLPGEQYFGPGTRLTVT.

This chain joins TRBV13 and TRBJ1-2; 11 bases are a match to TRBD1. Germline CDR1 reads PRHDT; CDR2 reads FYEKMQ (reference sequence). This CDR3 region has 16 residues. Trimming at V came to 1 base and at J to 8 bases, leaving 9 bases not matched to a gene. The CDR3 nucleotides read TGTGCCAGCAGCTTAGCCCACGGACAGGGGGCTGAGGGCTACACCTTC. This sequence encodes CASSLAHGQGAEGYTF.

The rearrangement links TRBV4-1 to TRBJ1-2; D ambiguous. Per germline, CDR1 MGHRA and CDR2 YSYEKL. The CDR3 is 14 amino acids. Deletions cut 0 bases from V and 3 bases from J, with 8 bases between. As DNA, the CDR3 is TGCGCCAGCAGCCAAGAGATAAGGGACTATGGCTACACCTTC. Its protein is CASSQEIRDYGYTF.

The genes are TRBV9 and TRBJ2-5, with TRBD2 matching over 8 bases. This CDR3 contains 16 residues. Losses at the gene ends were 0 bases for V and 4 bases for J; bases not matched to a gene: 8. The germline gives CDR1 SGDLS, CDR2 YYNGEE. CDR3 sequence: CASSVDTGGPLETQYF. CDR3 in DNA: TGTGCCAGCAGCGTAGATACGGGGGGGCCGCTAGAGACCCAGTACTTC.

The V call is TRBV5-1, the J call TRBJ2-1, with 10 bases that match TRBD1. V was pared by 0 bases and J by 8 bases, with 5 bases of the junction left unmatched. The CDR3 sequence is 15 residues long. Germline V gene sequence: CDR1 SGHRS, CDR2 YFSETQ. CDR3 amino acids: CASSLEGQGIDEQFF. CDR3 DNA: TGCGCCAGCAGCTTGGAGGGACAGGGGATCGATGAGCAGTTCTTC.

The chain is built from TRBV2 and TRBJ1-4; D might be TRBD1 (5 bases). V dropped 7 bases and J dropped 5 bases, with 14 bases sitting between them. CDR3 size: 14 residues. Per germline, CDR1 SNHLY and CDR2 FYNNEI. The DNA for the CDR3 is TGTGCCAGCACCAAACACGGGGGAAATGAAAAACTGTTTTTT. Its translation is CASTKHGGNEKLFF.

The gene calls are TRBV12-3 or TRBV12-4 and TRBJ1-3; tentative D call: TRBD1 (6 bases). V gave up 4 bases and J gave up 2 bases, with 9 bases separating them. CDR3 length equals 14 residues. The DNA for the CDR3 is TGTGCCAGCAGTTCCGCAGGGGCTGGAAACACCATATATTTT. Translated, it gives CASSSAGAGNTIYF.

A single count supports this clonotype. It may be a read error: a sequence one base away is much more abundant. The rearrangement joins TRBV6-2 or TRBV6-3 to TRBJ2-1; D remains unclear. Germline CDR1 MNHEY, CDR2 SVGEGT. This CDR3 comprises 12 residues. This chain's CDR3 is CASSSRYNKQFF. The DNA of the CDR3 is TGTGCCAGCAGTTCCAGGTACAATAAGCAGTTCTTC.

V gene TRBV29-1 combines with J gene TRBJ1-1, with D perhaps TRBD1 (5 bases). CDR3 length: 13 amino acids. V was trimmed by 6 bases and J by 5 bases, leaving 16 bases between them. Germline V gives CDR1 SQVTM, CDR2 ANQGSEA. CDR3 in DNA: TGCAGCGTCCGAGGACGGAGGGGAACTGAAGCTTTCTTT. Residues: CSVRGRRGTEAFF.

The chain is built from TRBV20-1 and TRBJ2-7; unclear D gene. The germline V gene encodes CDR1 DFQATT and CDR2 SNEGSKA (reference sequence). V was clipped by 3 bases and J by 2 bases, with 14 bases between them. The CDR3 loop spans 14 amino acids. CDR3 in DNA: TGCAGTGCTAGCCCCGCAGGCAGTACCTACGAGCAGTACTTC. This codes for CSASPAGSTYEQYF.

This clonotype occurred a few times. The CDR3 region is CASRPTGGTEAFF. CDR3 nucleotides: TGTGCCAGCAGACCTACTGGGGGGACTGAAGCTTTCTTT. V usage is TRBV6-2 or TRBV6-3 and J usage is TRBJ1-1; D perhaps matches TRBD1 (5 bases). Trimming removed 6 bases from V and 5 bases from J, with 13 bases in between. Germline V gene data show CDR1 as MNHEY and CDR2 as SVGEGT. This CDR3 comprises 13 residues.

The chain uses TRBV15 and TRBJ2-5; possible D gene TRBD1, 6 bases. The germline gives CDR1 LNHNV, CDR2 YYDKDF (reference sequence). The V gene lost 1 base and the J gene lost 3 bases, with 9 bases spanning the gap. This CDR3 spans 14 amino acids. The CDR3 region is CATSRGHREETQYF. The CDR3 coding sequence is TGTGCCACCAGCAGAGGGCACAGGGAAGAGACCCAGTACTTC.

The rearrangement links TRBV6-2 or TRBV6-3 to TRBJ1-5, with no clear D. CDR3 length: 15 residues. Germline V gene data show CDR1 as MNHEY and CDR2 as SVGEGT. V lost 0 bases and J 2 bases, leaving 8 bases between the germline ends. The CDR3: CASSYSKRGNQPQHF. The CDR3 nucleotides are TGTGCCAGCAGTTACTCGAAAAGGGGCAATCAGCCCCAGCATTTT.